This T cell receptor (beta chain) derives from a study of technical replicates of blood from a few donors (dated 2017 in TCRdb). For this chain, trimming is 7 bases at the V end and 0 bases at the J end, and the number of junction bases without a gene match is 5. CDR1 and CDR2, per the germline V gene, are SQVTM and ANQGSEA. Including cysteine and phenylalanine, the CDR3 has 14 amino acids. The sequence is cut down to CDR3 DNA, 42 bases in frame from base 1. As to this clone: Its antigen is not yet known. No base qualities exist here, and no much larger clone lies one base off it.

Library creation used the immunoSEQ multiplex PCR assay. TCRdb stores this immuneACCESS table with in-frame sequences only. Part of the clones is absent; in the studies checked, under half of the shortfall reflects unresolved V genes, and no reason is known for the rest. In all, the sample holds approximately 89,000 clones, and 85% to 95% of those were seen once. The top ten clones comprise 0.3% to 0.45% of the sample. The V gene is TRBV29-1 and the J gene is TRBJ2-2; the junction holds 7 bases that match TRBD1. The sequence derives from a human donor in good health. Sequences were obtained from T cells isolated from PBMCs. The CDR3 reads CSGRQGANTGELFF. The DNA reads as follows: TGCAGCGGCCGACAGGGCGCGAACACCGGGGAGCTGTTTTTT.